This TCR beta chain was sequenced during a study of PD-1 blockade in classical Hodgkin lymphoma. Study context: Nivolumab dosing for patients was 3 mg/kg, administered intravenously every 2 weeks.

The repertoire was sequenced with immunoSEQ multiplex PCR; TCRdb's copy has only in-frame clones and lacks some. The sample has about 35,000 clones, 90% seen once; the top ten hold around 0.21%. Study results and caveats: Partial responders and progressors had significantly lower baseline TCR diversity.

The germline V and J ends were trimmed by 0 bases and 6 bases, with 14 bases remaining between them. Germline lookup yields CDR1 SGHTA and CDR2 FQGNSA. CDR3 length equals 15 residues. Patients all relapsed after autologous stem cell transplantation, and there was variation in brentuximab vedotin exposure. CD4+ T cells were purified from thawed PBMCs by magnetic negative selection. About this clone: Its target is unknown.

Sequenced here: CD4+ T cells from blood, sampled at baseline. This chain joins TRBV7-2 and TRBJ1-2, with a possible D match to TRBD1 (6 bases). This clonotype was obtained from a human donor with classical Hodgkin lymphoma. CDR3 sequence (DNA): TGTGCCAGCAGCTTAGCGGGAGGCAGGGGCAATGGCTACACCTTC. Translation gives CASSLAGGRGNGYTF.